This T cell receptor beta chain is from a study of T cell responses to AZD1222 COVID-19 vaccine. Overall study results and limits: Regions left unmutated in variants are reportedly the target of nearly half of spike-specific TCRs. There were repertoire samples only from the period after the peak T cell response.

This table comes from immunoSEQ multiplex PCR, and its TCRdb copy is limited to in-frame clones, with some not included. The repertoire holds around 160,000 clones, roughly 90% seen once, with roughly 5.5% in the top ten. Note on this clone: No antigen is known for it.

Germline assignment: CDR1 SGHTS and CDR2 YDEGEE. There are 15 residues in the CDR3. The V end lost 3 bases, the J end lost 6 bases, and 16 bases lay between the germline ends. The clonotype comes from an adult in good health. Here the sequenced sample was peripheral blood, taken on day 0 of AZD1222 vaccination. The J gene is TRBJ2-4, the V gene TRBV5-8; D may be TRBD1 (6 bases). The CDR3 DNA sequence: TGTGCCAGCAGCTCTTTACAGGGTTCAATAAACATTCAGTACTTC. Translated: CASSSLQGSINIQYF. The full variable domain, in which reference TRBV5-8 and TRBJ2-4 provide the parts outside the CDR3, is EAGVTQSPTHLIKTRGQQATLRCSPISGHTSVYWYQQALGLGLQFLLWYDEGEERNRGNFPPRFSGRQFPNYSSELNVNALELEDSALYLCASSSLQGSINIQYFGAGTRLSVL.